A selection of T cell receptor beta chains follows, all from one sample in a study of CD8+CD57+ T cells in acquired aplastic anemia. TCRdb fed the reads into MiXCR, producing one record per CDR3 protein. The data hold approximately 220,000 distinct CDR3 sequences, with roughly 53% observed a single time. The sample was sorted CD4+, CD8+, or CD8+CD57+ T cells (not recorded which) from PBMCs. The source of these receptors is a human donor with aplastic anemia. Both conserved end residues are part of each CDR3. The D gene is left open where the match is weak. Clone size appears in some rows only: once, few, many, or a class for an expanded clone.

J | size | V | D | DNA | CDR3
TRBJ2-7 | NA | TRBV19 | NA | TGTGCCAGTAGCCTTGACAGGTGGGAGAGGAACGAGCAGTACTTC | CASSLDRWERNEQYF
TRBJ1-1 | many | TRBV2 | NA | TGTGCCAGCTATCCCGGACTTTCGAACACTGAAGCTTTCTTT | CASYPGLSNTEAFF
TRBJ2-7 | NA | TRBV19 | TRBD2 | TGTGCCAGTAGTGAAGCGGGGGGATTCTACGAGCAGTACTTC | CASSEAGGFYEQYF
TRBJ1-3 | few | TRBV3-1 | NA | TGTGCCAGCAGCCTGAATTGGCTCATTGACTCTGGAAACACCATATATTTT | CASSLNWLIDSGNTIYF
TRBJ1-2 | NA | TRBV5-6 | TRBD1 | TGTGCCAGCAGCCCCCCAGGGGGGTCGGGTTATGGCTACACCTTC | CASSPPGGSGYGYTF
TRBJ1-2 | many | TRBV12-5 | NA | TGTGCTAGTGGTTTGGAGGGCAGGACCTATGGCTACACCTTC | CASGLEGRTYGYTF
TRBJ2-5 | NA | TRBV10-2 | TRBD1 | TGCGCCAGCTTGGACAGGATAACCTTCCAAGAGACCCAGTACTTC | CASLDRITFQETQYF
TRBJ2-2 | few | TRBV20-1 | TRBD2 | TGCAGTGCTAGAGGGGGGGGGGACACCGGGGAGCTGTTTTTT | CSARGGGDTGELFF
TRBJ1-1 | many | TRBV5-6 | NA | TGTGCCAGCAGCTTGCAGGGAAGCGCTGAAGCTTTCTTT | CASSLQGSAEAFF
TRBJ1-5 | many | TRBV7-9 | TRBD1 | TGTGCCAGCAGCTCCATCGGACAGGGGTATCAGCCCCAGCATTTT | CASSSIGQGYQPQHF
TRBJ2-7 | few | TRBV11-3 | NA | TGTGCCAGCAGCCCTCCAGGGTCTTACGAGCAGTACTTC | CASSPPGSYEQYF
TRBJ2-1 | NA | TRBV7-8 | NA | TGTGCCAGCAGCTTAGCGGGTCGGCAGTTCTTC | CASSLAGRQFF
TRBJ1-1 | few | TRBV7-2 | NA | TGTGCCAGCAACGTAGGGCGGGTGAACACTGAAGCTTTCTTT | CASNVGRVNTEAFF
TRBJ1-3 | many | TRBV4-1 | NA | TGCGCCAGCAGCCAAGATCCCAGGGGAGCTGGAAACACCATATATTTT | CASSQDPRGAGNTIYF